This entry lists 9 T cell receptor beta chains sequenced from one sample in a study of control samples from healthy donors and cancer patients. TCRdb keeps only in-frame clones here, not all; method: immunoSEQ multiplex PCR. The sample has under 200,000 clones. The sample taken for sequencing was blood. The receptors come from a woman aged 30 to 39 in good health.

The rearrangement joins TRBV27 to TRBJ1-2, with TRBD1 identical over 7 bases. Germline CDR1 is MNHEY and CDR2 is SMNVEV (reference sequence). J gave up 8 bases and V 5 bases, and 11 bases lay outside the gene matches. The CDR3 is 14 amino acids. The CDR3 spells CASSGTQGRRGYTF. The CDR3 nucleotides read TGTGCCAGCAGTGGCACACAGGGGCGTAGGGGCTACACCTTC.

The chain carries TRBV6-1 and TRBJ2-7, with 11 bases fitting TRBD2. The CDR3 sequence is 16 residues long. V gave up 8 bases and J gave up 2 bases; unmatched junction bases: 11. Germline CDR1 and CDR2: MNHNS and SASEGT. The CDR3 region has the DNA TGTGCCAGCCCTGAAGGTACTAGCGGGGGCCCCTACGAGCAGTACTTC. It codes for CASPEGTSGGPYEQYF.

The chain joins TRBV28 to TRBJ1-3; 8 positions agree with TRBD1. Germline CDR1 reads MDHEN; CDR2 reads SYDVKM. The CDR3 spans 15 residues. V was pared by 7 bases and J by 0 bases, with 5 bases of the junction left unmatched. In DNA, the CDR3 is TGTGCCAGCAAACTTACAGGGGGCTCTGGAAACACCATATATTTT. As protein: CASKLTGGSGNTIYF.

CDR3 DNA: TGTGCCAGCAGTATTGCGGGGGCGGTGGAGACCCAGTACTTC. Its protein is CASSIAGAVETQYF. The chain is built from TRBV6-5 and TRBJ2-5; tentative D call: TRBD2 (7 bases). Germline lookup yields CDR1 MNHEY and CDR2 SVGAGI. Deletions cut 5 bases from V and 5 bases from J, with 15 bases between. The CDR3 extends over 14 amino acids.

The rearrangement uses TRBV2 and TRBJ2-2; 7 bases line up with TRBD1. V shed 6 bases, J shed 5 bases, and the junction held 3 bases outside the gene matches. Germline CDR1 SNHLY, CDR2 FYNNEI. This CDR3 is 13 amino acids long. CDR3 residues: CASSRQGTGELFF. The CDR3 bases are TGTGCCAGCAGCAGACAGGGAACCGGGGAGCTGTTTTTT.

The chain combines TRBV28 with TRBJ2-2; 8 bases line up with TRBD1. V lost 2 bases and J lost 3; bases outside the gene matches: 8. Germline V lookup: CDR1 MDHEN, CDR2 SYDVKM. The CDR3 spans 17 residues. The CDR3 nucleotides are TGTGCCAGCAGTTTAGGCAGGGGGCGAATATACACCGGGGAGCTGTTTTTT. Translated: CASSLGRGRIYTGELFF.

The chain has TRBV9 and TRBJ2-5; possibly TRBD1 for D (5 bases). With 0 bases removed from V and 4 bases from J, the gap between germline ends came to 16 bases. The CDR3 runs 16 residues. Germline CDR1 is SGDLS and CDR2 is YYNGEE. The CDR3 region has the DNA TGTGCCAGCAGCGTAGATGGTGGCAGGGTAGGAGAGACCCAGTACTTC. Its translation is CASSVDGGRVGETQYF.

The chain combines TRBV21-1 with TRBJ1-1; the table's D call, TRBD1, has no DNA check behind it. TRBV21-1 is noted as a pseudogene. This CDR3 has 15 amino acids. CDR3 region: CASSKEDRENTEAFF. CDR3 DNA sequence: TGTGCCAGCAGCAAAGAGGACAGGGAGAACACTGAAGCTTTCTTT.

This chain connects TRBV11-2 to TRBJ1-3; a possible D gene is TRBD1 (5 bases). Trimming shortened V by 5 bases and J by 6 bases, and 20 bases separated the two germline ends. CDR3 length: 16 residues. From germline, CDR1 is SGHAT and CDR2 FQNNGV. The chain's CDR3 is CASSDSRQALSNTIYF. The CDR3 DNA reads TGTGCCAGCAGCGACAGCCGTCAGGCTCTGTCAAACACCATATATTTT. The complete variable domain, with remaining parts taken from reference TRBV11-2 and TRBJ1-3, reads EAGVAQSPRYKIIEKRQSVAFWCNPISGHATLYWYQQILGQGPKLLIQFQNNGVVDDSQLPKDRFSAERLKGVDSTLKIQPAKLEDSAVYLCASSDSRQALSNTIYFGEGSWLTVV.